One sample yielded the 15 T cell receptor beta chains listed below, sequenced in a study of CD8+ T cells in alopecia areata. cDNA prepared by RNA extraction and subsequent reverse transcription served as the template for sequencing. Sequencing was performed with immunoSEQ multiplex PCR; in TCRdb, only in-frame clones are kept and a portion is missing. Of about 120,000 clones in the sample, around two fifths were seen once. Sequencing input: CD4+ T cells sorted from blood. These receptors originate from a human donor with alopecia areata.

In this sample, this clone turned up a few times. The rearrangement joins TRBV28 to TRBJ2-4; D uncertain. The CDR3 covers 13 residues. The V end was cut by 6 bases, the J end by 4 bases, with 10 bases between. In germline, CDR1 is MDHEN, CDR2 SYDVKM. The CDR3 sequence is CASSVRAKNIQYF. The CDR3, as DNA: TGTGCCAGCAGCGTCCGGGCTAAAAACATTCAGTACTTC.

A few counts support this clone. The J gene is TRBJ2-1, the V gene TRBV18; D gene ambiguous. Trimming took off 1 base at V and 6 bases at J, with 10 bases between the two ends. CDR1 and CDR2 from the germline V gene are KGHSH and LQKENI. The CDR3 loop spans 14 amino acids. The CDR3 region is CASSPRKIPNEQFF. The DNA of the CDR3 is TGTGCCAGCTCACCACGGAAGATCCCCAATGAGCAGTTCTTC.

The CDR3 region has the DNA TGTGCCAGCAGCCTGACTAGTACAACAACCTACGAGCAGTACTTC. Its translation: CASSLTSTTTYEQYF. The chain combines TRBV5-5 with TRBJ2-7; the D gene is possibly TRBD2 (6 bases). There are 15 residues in the CDR3. The germline V gene has CDR1 SGHKS and CDR2 YYEKEE (reference sequence). Trimming cost V 4 bases and J 2 bases, with 16 bases left between them.

This chain joins TRBV2 and TRBJ1-2, with D maybe TRBD1 (5 bases). Germline V gives CDR1 SNHLY, CDR2 FYNNEI. This CDR3 comprises 12 residues. Trimming took 6 bases from V and 2 from J, leaving 7 bases between them. The CDR3 reads CASRGDNYGYTF. CDR3 coding DNA: TGTGCCAGCAGGGGGGACAACTATGGCTACACCTTC. Complete variable domain (other parts from reference TRBV2 and TRBJ1-2): EPEVTQTPSHQVTQMGQEVILRCVPISNHLYFYWYRQILGQKVEFLVSFYNNEISEKSEIFDDQFSVERPDGSNFTLKIRSTKLEDSAMYFCASRGDNYGYTFGSGTRLTVV.

This clone was observed a few times. The chain combines TRBV29-1 with TRBJ2-7; tentative D call: TRBD1 (5 bases). Germline CDR1 and CDR2: SQVTM and ANQGSEA. V shed 6 bases and J shed 5 bases, with 11 bases lying between them. This CDR3 comprises 11 residues. Here the CDR3 DNA reads TGCAGCGTCGCTAGGACAAACGAGCAGTACTTC. It codes for CSVARTNEQYF.

CDR3 sequence (DNA): TGTGCCAGCTCACCTAAGGGGATCTACGAGCAGTACTTC. It yields the protein CASSPKGIYEQYF. The gene calls are TRBV18 and TRBJ2-7; D perhaps matches TRBD1 (5 bases). From germline, CDR1 is KGHSH and CDR2 LQKENI. V was clipped by 3 bases and J by 3 bases, with 9 bases between them. The CDR3 is 13 residues long.

CDR3 in DNA: TGCAGCGTTGTAGGCGGGACACATCCAGATACGCAGTATTTT. Translation: CSVVGGTHPDTQYF. The chain employs TRBV29-1 and TRBJ2-3; D possibly matches TRBD1 or TRBD2 (6 bases each). The length of the CDR3 is 14 residues. Germline CDR1 is SQVTM and CDR2 is ANQGSEA. Trimming took off 4 bases at V and 4 bases at J, with 15 bases between the two ends.

The chain has TRBV7-2 and TRBJ2-3; D is undetermined. This CDR3 is 13 amino acids long. Trimming shortened V by 4 bases and J by 3 bases, and 8 bases separated the two germline ends. The V gene's germline CDR1 is SGHTA and CDR2 FQGNSA. The CDR3 nucleotides are TGTGCCAGCAGCTCCCCTCAGACAGATACGCAGTATTTT. Protein: CASSSPQTDTQYF. Looking up the rest from reference TRBV7-2 and TRBJ2-3 gives the full variable domain: GAGVSQSPSNKVTEKGKDVELRCDPISGHTALYWYRQSLGQGLEFLIYFQGNSAPDKSGLPSDRFSAERTGGSVSTLTIQRTQQEDSAVYLCASSSPQTDTQYFGPGTRLTVL.

The rearrangement links TRBV29-1 to TRBJ2-2; TRBD2 aligns across 14 bases. Germline V gives CDR1 SQVTM, CDR2 ANQGSEA. The CDR3 is made up of 17 amino acids. The junction had 12 bases not matched to a gene; V was cut back by 5 bases and J by 7 bases. DNA for the CDR3: TGCAGCGTTTCCGGGACTAGCGGGAGACTAGGAGACGGGGAGCTGTTTTTT. Residues: CSVSGTSGRLGDGELFF.

V and J are TRBV4-1 and TRBJ2-5, with TRBD2 matching 11 bases. Germline CDR1 is MGHRA and CDR2 is YSYEKL. The CDR3 runs to 18 residues. V lost 5 bases, J lost 3 bases, and 14 bases stayed unmatched. Written as DNA, the CDR3 is TGCGCCAGCAGCGGGTGGACTAGCGGGCACCTACGGGAAGAGACCCAGTACTTC. This gives the protein CASSGWTSGHLREETQYF.

This chain links TRBV29-1 with TRBJ1-1; D may be TRBD1 (6 bases). Germline CDR1 reads SQVTM; CDR2 reads ANQGSEA. This CDR3 comprises 13 residues. V was clipped by 7 bases and J by 0 bases, with 12 bases between them. This CDR3 reads CSGQVSLNTEAFF. The DNA of the CDR3 is TGCAGCGGACAGGTTTCTTTGAACACTGAAGCTTTCTTT.

This clone was seen repeatedly, ten times or more. This chain links TRBV5-1 with TRBJ2-2; 9 bases align to TRBD1. Looked up from germline, CDR1 is SGHRS and CDR2 is YFSETQ. The J segment lost 4 bases and the V segment lost 4 bases, leaving 2 bases of the junction unmatched. The CDR3 covers 14 residues. Here the CDR3 DNA reads TGCGCCAGCAGCCCGACAGGGGGCACCGGGGAGCTGTTTTTT. Amino acids: CASSPTGGTGELFF.

The chain links TRBV5-1 to TRBJ2-6; D may correspond to TRBD1 or TRBD2 (5 bases each). CDR1 and CDR2 (germline): SGHRS, YFSETQ. V was shortened by 6 bases and J by 0 bases, with 13 bases between the two germline ends. This CDR3 contains 16 residues. The chain's CDR3 is CASIGTFSSGANVLTF. The DNA for the CDR3 is TGCGCCAGCATAGGGACCTTTAGCTCTGGGGCCAACGTCCTGACTTTC.

This clone was detected many times. This sequence joins TRBV19 and TRBJ2-7, with D possibly being TRBD1 (6 bases). The V gene lost 7 bases and the J gene lost 3 bases, with 10 bases spanning the gap. Looked up from germline, CDR1 is LNHDA and CDR2 is SQIVND (reference sequence). The CDR3 runs 12 residues. The CDR3 loop reads CASMDSLYEQYF. The CDR3 DNA follows: TGTGCCAGTATGGACAGCCTCTACGAGCAGTACTTC.

The rearrangement links TRBV13 to TRBJ2-5, with unresolved D. Germline V gene lookup returns CDR1 PRHDT and CDR2 FYEKMQ (reference sequence). The CDR3 length is 13 residues. V lost 5 bases and J 2 bases, leaving 9 bases between the germline ends. The CDR3 reads CASSPGRQETQYF. CDR3 in DNA: TGTGCCAGCAGCCCCGGTCGGCAAGAGACCCAGTACTTC. The whole variable domain, filled in from reference TRBV13 and TRBJ2-5, reads AAGVIQSPRHLIKEKRETATLKCYPIPRHDTVYWYQQGPGQDPQFLISFYEKMQSDKGSIPDRFSAQQFSDYHSELNMSSLELGDSALYFCASSPGRQETQYFGPGTRLLVL.